This TCR beta chain stems from a study of cytomegalovirus exposure and HLA in healthy donors (dated by TCRdb to 2017 to 2019). Describing the broader study: In an earlier analysis of some 610 of the donors, less than 350 Gb of sequence data and some 120 million unique TCR beta sequences from roughly 180 million T cells were reported. Around 300 gigabases of sequencing data and approximately 93 million unique TCR sequences were included in an early release covering 500 to 750 HLA-typed donors. The genetic ancestry cluster associated with self-reported Caucasian donors included 80% to 90% of the roughly 360 genotyped donors. The study aimed to test whether cataloging public T cell receptors could reveal signatures of past pathogen exposure. Using immunosequencing, the study profiled T cell repertoires from 640 or so subjects and related those repertoires to cytomegalovirus serostatus. Along with the 666-subject first cohort, a separate validation cohort of approximately 110 different subjects was used. To predict cytomegalovirus infection status, the study brought together high-throughput TCR immunosequencing, statistical association of individual TCRs with disease status, and machine learning. A later analysis re-analyzed previously published TCR beta repertoires from roughly 690 donors and added high-resolution HLA genotyping to study TCR occurrence patterns. The later analysis used no new phenotypic data to find candidate immune exposures, relying instead on TCR beta sequences and their occurrence across donors. To decide whether each TCR beta V gene segment behaved as functional or pseudogenic, an earlier analysis of nearly 600 of the donors relied on high-throughput TCR beta sequencing. Alongside the repertoire data, information on donor age, sex, ethnicity and CMV serostatus was compiled. Genome-wide SNP genotypes for about 55% of the roughly 670 donors were used in a later genetic analysis, which treated that subset as a discovery cohort. All discovery cohort repertoires had been generated on a single sequencing platform. HLA typing included class I and class II loci at four-digit resolution. The number of typed donors differed by locus: 629-630 for A, B, C, DRB1 and DQB1; 522 for DQA1; approximately 610 for DPA1; and some 470 for DPB1. Several DR-DQ haplotypes were treated as single units for association and clustering because of strong linkage in the cohort. Among a few hundred genotyped donors of the cohort, an average of approximately 250,000 unique TCR beta nucleotide sequences were sequenced per donor, about a sixth of them non-productive. On the study overall, not on this receptor specifically: A further reported finding was that TCR beta sequences accurately predicted the HLA-A and HLA-B alleles for most subjects in the first cohort. A cluster of highly shared sequence variants was judged likely to be a technical artifact of the sequencing pipeline. In a later analysis, around 15,000 TCR beta sequences were associated with specific HLA alleles at a false discovery rate of 0.05. In this cohort, only TCR beta chains were sequenced, and detectable features were limited by the absence of alpha or paired-chain data. Immune exposure information for the cohort was limited to CMV serostatus. Broadly in line with IMGT annotations, most TCR beta V segments showed up in productive rearrangements about 87% or about 30% of the time in an earlier analysis of 587 of the donors. In vitro tests confirmed that three of the cytomegalovirus-associated TCR beta chains recognize cytomegalovirus antigens. Several of the top co-occurrence clusters appeared to be linked to parvovirus B19, influenza, CMV and Epstein-Barr virus, according to a later analysis. Strong co-occurrence of HLA alleles, especially DR and DQ, made assigning TCR associations to individual alleles difficult. In a later analysis, most CMV-associated TCR beta chains were found to appear HLA-restricted, with HLA associations seemingly driven largely by CMV exposure. According to a later genetic analysis, donors in an Asian-associated ancestry cluster had fewer N-insertions in productive TCRs than the approximately 610-donor mean. Across donors, most TCR sequences were observed very rarely, whereas some public TCRs were present in many individuals. Because some donors lacked HLA typing at each locus, the association tests relied only on the typed subset. The study gave a list of under 200 TCR beta chains associated with cytomegalovirus. Compared with equally common non-associated chains, HLA-associated TCR beta chains in a later analysis were more clonally expanded and had lower generation probabilities. An association between a missense DCLRE1C variant and V-gene and J-gene trimming of TCR beta chains was found in a later genetic analysis and replicated in an independent cohort. Correlated functional status among segregating V segments might reflect linkage disequilibrium, but an unknown experimental factor could not be ruled out. Presence/absence analyses assumed roughly uniform sequencing depth across donors, an assumption that may not hold. According to a later analysis, TCR association rates differed among HLA loci, with DRB1 alleles showing the most associated TCRs and HLA-C alleles showing the fewest. The earlier analysis of nearly 600 of the donors excluded 15 to 20 rarely observed V segments, including chromosome 9 orphons, because counts were too low. The authors suggested that the approach could potentially be extended to other disease states and immunological phenotypes. The classifier was reported to diagnose cytomegalovirus status with high specificity and sensitivity in both the original and validation cohorts.

In total, about 650 healthy bone marrow donors made up the cohort. All cohort members were sampled while nominally healthy, although unrecorded immune exposures were likely present. The donor tested CMV seropositive, placing the donor among the 290 or so seropositive members of the cohort. A peripheral blood sample was collected from each donor, and TCR beta sequencing was performed on peripheral blood mononuclear cells. Genomic DNA extraction from the blood cell samples was performed with the Qiagen DNeasy Blood Extraction Kit. Library preparation employed the immunoSEQ multiplex PCR assay. A mixture of 60 forward primers for TCR Vbeta segments and 13 reverse primers for TCR Jbeta segments was used in the multiplex PCR. Amplification of the CDR3 region of rearranged TCR beta genes was performed with a multiplex PCR assay on genomic DNA. The Illumina HiSeq System was used to sequence the amplified TCR beta libraries as 87-base-pair reads. Per the source publication's procedure: In a later analysis, 80 million or so unique TCR beta chains were counted across the roughly 610 repertoires, and roughly 10 million of these chains were shared by at least two donors. Raw reads were error-corrected and collapsed into unique sequences by a nearest-neighbor algorithm in which closely related sequences were merged to remove PCR and sequencing errors. Alignment of CDR3 sequences to IMGT reference sequences was used to assign V, D and J gene segments. For a sequence to be retained, at least a six-nucleotide match to both a V gene segment and a J gene segment was required. Rearrangements were called productive when the CDR3 lacked stop codons and stayed in frame with V and J; all others were non-productive. Following IMGT convention, CDR3 was defined as the stretch from the second conserved V-encoded cysteine up to the conserved J-encoded phenylalanine. In an earlier analysis of around 640 of the donors, sequences lacking an unambiguous match to a single V gene segment were excluded. An earlier analysis of fewer than 750 of the donors classified V segments as functional when productive rearrangements were above 56.7% and as segregating when the standard deviation between donors was above 5%. A statistical classification framework was built to diagnose cytomegalovirus status from the catalog of TCR beta chain sequences. In a later analysis, TCR nucleotide sequences were compared against IMGT/GENE-DB human TR gene sequences so that V and J genes could be assigned. The TCRdist pipeline was used in a later analysis to assign CDR3 sequences and most-parsimonious VDJ recombination scenarios. In a later analysis, each TCR beta chain was defined by its CDR3 amino acid sequence together with its V-gene family, and reads lacking a unique V-gene family were excluded. A later analysis removed several hundred highly shared, low-generation-probability nucleotide sequences to deal with suspected cross-contamination and a sequencing artifact. In a later analysis, a clonal expansion index was calculated for each public chain from normalized within-repertoire ranks of inferred template counts. Generation probabilities in a later analysis came from a VDJ recombination model fitted to out-of-frame rearrangements, and those results were checked against IGoR. In a later analysis, hypergeometric tests were used to score TCR-TCR, TCR-HLA and TCR-CMV co-occurrence, with a repertoire-size bias correction applied to TCR pairs. To estimate false discovery rates, a later analysis permuted the HLA or CMV assignments 20 times. A later analysis grouped co-occurring TCRs with DBSCAN, adding TCRdist sequence similarity when clustering within HLA-allele-positive subsets. Co-occurrence clustering excluded repertoires with fewer than 30,000 or more than 120,000 public chains, plus five with anomalous nucleotide sharing. This immuneACCESS table, as held by TCRdb, lists in-frame sequences with V and J called but not all clones. Of the missing ones, under half trace to an unresolved V gene in checked studies; the others have no known cause. From that table come the V and J calls and clone size; the DNA was used to work out D and trimming. The sample data list about 71,000 clones, and roughly 67% of these were observed just once. Clones ranked in the top ten supply 7.5% to 8% of the sample.

Concerning this clone itself: What this receptor recognizes is not known. Base qualities were left out, and no much larger clone turns up one base away.

Material for sequencing was PBMCs. The receptor's source is a man in his forties or fifties in good health and CMV-seropositive.

In nucleotides, the sequence is TGTGCCAGTTACTTCACAGGGGGCCGCACCGGGGAGCTGTTTTTT. Translated, it gives CASYFTGGRTGELFF. The chain was built from TRBV6-1 and TRBJ2-2; 9 central bases correspond to TRBD1. V is cut back by 9 bases and J by 4 bases, with 9 bases in the junction unmatched. The CDR3 runs 15 amino acids, cysteine and phenylalanine included. Just CDR3 DNA is preserved here, 45 bases in frame from base 1. Based on the germline V gene, the CDR1 and CDR2 sequences are MNHNS and SASEGT.